Listed below are T cell receptor beta chains from one sample, sequenced in a study of cytomegalovirus exposure and HLA in healthy donors. Clones were read by immunoSEQ multiplex PCR, and TCRdb kept only the in-frame ones, dropping some. The sample has about 110,000 clones; less than 90% are singletons. The specimen sequenced was PBMCs. These receptors originate from a woman under 30 in good health and CMV-seropositive. Each CDR3 is given with its conserved first and last residue. Each record gives: V gene, J gene, D gene, clone size, CDR3 protein, CDR3 DNA. The D gene is left open where the match is weak. Clone size is shown for a subset of rows, as once, few, many or a class of expanded clone.

v_call: TRBV19; j_call: TRBJ1-2; d_call: .; clone_size: .; cdr3_aa: CASSPPTDYGYTF; cdr3_nt: TGTGCCAGTAGTCCTCCTACAGACTATGGCTACACCTTC
v_call: TRBV27; j_call: TRBJ2-1; d_call: TRBD2; clone_size: .; cdr3_aa: CASSRSGGIDNEQFF; cdr3_nt: TGTGCCAGCAGCAGAAGCGGGGGGATAGACAATGAGCAGTTCTTC
v_call: TRBV28; j_call: TRBJ1-1; d_call: TRBD1; clone_size: once; cdr3_aa: CAILGGSRTEAFF; cdr3_nt: TGTGCCATCCTAGGGGGCAGTCGCACTGAAGCTTTCTTT
v_call: TRBV5-4; j_call: TRBJ2-2; d_call: .; clone_size: .; cdr3_aa: CASSLQNLVELFF; cdr3_nt: TGTGCCAGCAGCTTACAGAATTTGGTGGAGCTGTTTTTT
v_call: TRBV28; j_call: TRBJ1-3; d_call: .; clone_size: .; cdr3_aa: CASSLIRRSSGNTIYF; cdr3_nt: TGTGCCAGCAGTTTAATACGGAGGTCCTCTGGAAACACCATATATTTT
v_call: TRBV19; j_call: TRBJ1-5; d_call: TRBD1; clone_size: .; cdr3_aa: CASSDRGRPQHF; cdr3_nt: TGTGCCAGTAGTGACAGGGGAAGGCCCCAGCATTTT
v_call: TRBV29-1; j_call: TRBJ1-2; d_call: .; clone_size: .; cdr3_aa: CSVPHLPGSSYGYTF; cdr3_nt: TGCAGCGTTCCTCACCTACCGGGATCATCCTATGGCTACACCTTC
v_call: TRBV12-5; j_call: TRBJ2-2; d_call: .; clone_size: .; cdr3_aa: CASGSGANTGELFF; cdr3_nt: TGTGCTAGTGGTTCAGGGGCCAACACCGGGGAGCTGTTTTTT
v_call: TRBV5-4; j_call: TRBJ2-5; d_call: TRBD2; clone_size: once; cdr3_aa: CASGLAGQETQYF; cdr3_nt: TGTGCCAGCGGGCTAGCGGGGCAAGAGACCCAGTACTTC
v_call: TRBV2; j_call: TRBJ2-5; d_call: TRBD2; clone_size: .; cdr3_aa: CASASGGQRETQYF; cdr3_nt: TGTGCCAGCGCTAGCGGGGGGCAGAGAGAGACCCAGTACTTC
v_call: TRBV10-2; j_call: TRBJ2-7; d_call: .; clone_size: .; cdr3_aa: CASSDRGYEQYF; cdr3_nt: TGCGCCAGCAGTGATCGAGGGTACGAGCAGTACTTC
v_call: TRBV29-1; j_call: TRBJ1-1; d_call: TRBD1; clone_size: .; cdr3_aa: CSVGWTGRTEAFF; cdr3_nt: TGCAGCGTTGGATGGACAGGGAGAACTGAAGCTTTCTTT
v_call: TRBV29-1; j_call: TRBJ1-1; d_call: .; clone_size: many; cdr3_aa: CSVRVNTEAFF; cdr3_nt: TGCAGCGTGAGGGTGAACACTGAAGCTTTCTTT
v_call: TRBV5-8; j_call: TRBJ1-5; d_call: TRBD1; clone_size: .; cdr3_aa: CASSPGTDYNQPQHF; cdr3_nt: TGTGCCAGCAGCCCCGGGACAGACTACAATCAGCCCCAGCATTTT
v_call: TRBV28; j_call: TRBJ2-5; d_call: .; clone_size: once; cdr3_aa: CASSPFHRETQYF; cdr3_nt: TGTGCCAGCAGTCCCTTCCACCGGGAGACCCAGTACTTC
v_call: TRBV9; j_call: TRBJ2-2; d_call: TRBD1; clone_size: .; cdr3_aa: CASSDSLGQVITGELFF; cdr3_nt: TGTGCCAGCAGCGACTCTTTGGGACAGGTGATCACCGGGGAGCTGTTTTTT
v_call: TRBV19; j_call: TRBJ1-1; d_call: .; clone_size: .; cdr3_aa: CASSIGGPLNTEAFF; cdr3_nt: TGTGCCAGTAGTATAGGGGGCCCTTTGAACACTGAAGCTTTCTTT
v_call: TRBV5-1; j_call: TRBJ2-3; d_call: .; clone_size: .; cdr3_aa: CASHTGTDTQYF; cdr3_nt: TGCGCCAGTCACACAGGGACAGATACGCAGTATTTT
v_call: TRBV27; j_call: TRBJ1-6; d_call: TRBD1; clone_size: .; cdr3_aa: CASSVGTENNSPLHF; cdr3_nt: TGTGCCAGCAGTGTGGGGACAGAGAATAATTCACCCCTCCACTTT
v_call: TRBV9; j_call: TRBJ1-2; d_call: TRBD1; clone_size: .; cdr3_aa: CASSGGQGRFYGYTF; cdr3_nt: TGTGCCAGCAGCGGGGGACAGGGAAGGTTCTATGGCTACACCTTC
v_call: TRBV2; j_call: TRBJ1-2; d_call: TRBD1; clone_size: few; cdr3_aa: CARTPGQGNGYTF; cdr3_nt: TGTGCTCGTACCCCGGGACAGGGGAATGGCTACACCTTC
v_call: TRBV27; j_call: TRBJ1-2; d_call: TRBD1; clone_size: .; cdr3_aa: CASSFWTGRLGYGYTF; cdr3_nt: TGTGCCAGCAGTTTCTGGACAGGCCGTCTAGGGTATGGCTACACCTTC
v_call: TRBV18; j_call: TRBJ2-7; d_call: TRBD1; clone_size: .; cdr3_aa: CASSQGARREQYF; cdr3_nt: TGTGCCAGCTCACAGGGGGCGCGGAGGGAGCAGTACTTC
v_call: TRBV5-4; j_call: TRBJ2-2; d_call: .; clone_size: few; cdr3_aa: CASSLGGATNTGELFF; cdr3_nt: TGTGCCAGCAGCTTGGGCGGGGCTACGAACACCGGGGAGCTGTTTTTT
v_call: TRBV15; j_call: TRBJ1-5; d_call: TRBD1; clone_size: .; cdr3_aa: CATSRGQVYSNQPQHF; cdr3_nt: TGTGCCACCAGCAGGGGACAGGTTTATAGCAATCAGCCCCAGCATTTT
v_call: TRBV29-1; j_call: TRBJ1-2; d_call: TRBD1; clone_size: .; cdr3_aa: CSAAGGHGYTF; cdr3_nt: TGCAGCGCGGCAGGGGGCCATGGCTACACCTTC
v_call: TRBV6-4; j_call: TRBJ2-7; d_call: TRBD1; clone_size: .; cdr3_aa: CASTGQGSSYEQYF; cdr3_nt: TGTGCCAGCACTGGACAGGGGTCGTCCTACGAGCAGTACTTC
v_call: TRBV18; j_call: TRBJ1-1; d_call: TRBD1; clone_size: many; cdr3_aa: CASSPPLTGMNTEAFF; cdr3_nt: TGTGCCAGCTCACCTCCTCTGACAGGGATGAACACTGAAGCTTTCTTT
v_call: TRBV18; j_call: TRBJ2-7; d_call: TRBD1; clone_size: .; cdr3_aa: CASSPPTRAGGYEQYF; cdr3_nt: TGTGCCAGCTCACCCCCAACAAGAGCAGGGGGCTACGAGCAGTACTTC
v_call: TRBV5-4; j_call: TRBJ1-1; d_call: .; clone_size: .; cdr3_aa: CASSSVKKGVASPEAFF; cdr3_nt: TGTGCCAGCAGCTCGGTGAAGAAGGGGGTGGCGAGCCCTGAAGCTTTCTTT
v_call: TRBV5-6; j_call: TRBJ1-4; d_call: .; clone_size: few; cdr3_aa: CASSPGVWDEKLFF; cdr3_nt: TGTGCCAGCAGCCCCGGGGTCTGGGATGAAAAACTGTTTTTT
v_call: TRBV18; j_call: TRBJ2-3; d_call: .; clone_size: .; cdr3_aa: CASSRRGFADTQYF; cdr3_nt: TGTGCCAGCTCGCGCCGGGGGTTCGCAGATACGCAGTATTTT
v_call: TRBV27; j_call: TRBJ2-5; d_call: .; clone_size: .; cdr3_aa: CASSPTGPGETQYF; cdr3_nt: TGTGCCAGCAGCCCTACAGGGCCCGGGGAGACCCAGTACTTC
v_call: TRBV7-9; j_call: TRBJ1-2; d_call: TRBD1; clone_size: .; cdr3_aa: CASSNQGGYGYTF; cdr3_nt: TGTGCCAGCAGTAATCAGGGGGGCTATGGCTACACCTTC
v_call: TRBV29-1; j_call: TRBJ2-3; d_call: .; clone_size: .; cdr3_aa: CSVRWTASTDTQYF; cdr3_nt: TGCAGCGTACGCTGGACAGCTAGCACAGATACGCAGTATTTT
v_call: TRBV27; j_call: TRBJ1-2; d_call: .; clone_size: once; cdr3_aa: CASGPGGAGGYTF; cdr3_nt: TGTGCCAGCGGCCCTGGGGGCGCGGGTGGCTACACCTTC
v_call: TRBV9; j_call: TRBJ2-1; d_call: .; clone_size: .; cdr3_aa: CASSQSNRNNEQFF; cdr3_nt: TGTGCCAGCAGCCAGAGTAACAGGAACAATGAGCAGTTCTTC
v_call: TRBV10-2; j_call: TRBJ2-3; d_call: TRBD2; clone_size: .; cdr3_aa: CANSQTSGGAETDTQYF; cdr3_nt: TGCGCCAACTCTCAGACTAGCGGGGGGGCCGAGACAGATACGCAGTATTTT
v_call: TRBV11-1; j_call: TRBJ2-5; d_call: TRBD1; clone_size: .; cdr3_aa: CASSSGTGQETQYF; cdr3_nt: TGTGCCAGCAGCTCCGGGACAGGCCAAGAGACCCAGTACTTC
v_call: TRBV29-1; j_call: TRBJ1-1; d_call: .; clone_size: once; cdr3_aa: CSVEDEAKEGAFF; cdr3_nt: TGCAGCGTTGAAGATGAGGCAAAAGAAGGAGCTTTCTTT
v_call: TRBV11-2; j_call: TRBJ1-3; d_call: TRBD1; clone_size: .; cdr3_aa: CASSLGQGAISGNTIYF; cdr3_nt: TGTGCCAGCAGCTTAGGACAGGGGGCGATCTCTGGAAACACCATATATTTT
v_call: TRBV19; j_call: TRBJ1-2; d_call: TRBD1; clone_size: .; cdr3_aa: CASSPQGKGYTF; cdr3_nt: TGTGCCAGTAGCCCACAGGGGAAGGGCTACACCTTC
v_call: TRBV7-9; j_call: TRBJ1-1; d_call: .; clone_size: .; cdr3_aa: CASSSQDPEAFF; cdr3_nt: TGTGCCAGCAGCTCACAGGACCCTGAAGCTTTCTTT
v_call: TRBV28; j_call: TRBJ1-6; d_call: .; clone_size: few; cdr3_aa: CASSLKEVYSDSPLHF; cdr3_nt: TGTGCCAGCAGTTTAAAGGAGGTCTATTCCGATTCACCCCTCCACTTT
v_call: TRBV2; j_call: TRBJ2-4; d_call: TRBD2; clone_size: .; cdr3_aa: CASSVAGGPGNIQYF; cdr3_nt: TGTGCCAGCAGTGTAGCGGGGGGGCCGGGAAACATTCAGTACTTC
v_call: TRBV29-1; j_call: TRBJ1-2; d_call: TRBD1; clone_size: .; cdr3_aa: CSAGTGVYGYTF; cdr3_nt: TGCAGCGCCGGGACAGGGGTGTATGGCTACACCTTC
v_call: TRBV6-1; j_call: TRBJ2-5; d_call: .; clone_size: .; cdr3_aa: CASSVVWSGWETQYF; cdr3_nt: TGTGCCAGCAGTGTGGTCTGGTCAGGGTGGGAGACCCAGTACTTC
v_call: TRBV25-1; j_call: TRBJ2-6; d_call: .; clone_size: .; cdr3_aa: CASSETGTGANVLTF; cdr3_nt: TGTGCCAGCAGTGAGACTGGTACTGGGGCCAACGTCCTGACTTTC
v_call: TRBV9; j_call: TRBJ2-3; d_call: .; clone_size: .; cdr3_aa: CASSVERGTDTQYF; cdr3_nt: TGTGCCAGCAGCGTTGAAAGGGGGACAGATACGCAGTATTTT
v_call: TRBV27; j_call: TRBJ2-7; d_call: TRBD2; clone_size: few; cdr3_aa: CASTYTGGGAYEQYF; cdr3_nt: TGTGCCAGCACCTATACGGGTGGGGGGGCCTACGAGCAGTACTTC
v_call: TRBV10-3; j_call: TRBJ2-3; d_call: TRBD2; clone_size: .; cdr3_aa: CAILASGGLSTDTQYF; cdr3_nt: TGTGCCATATTAGCTAGCGGGGGCCTTAGCACAGATACGCAGTATTTT
v_call: TRBV6-5; j_call: TRBJ1-3; d_call: .; clone_size: .; cdr3_aa: CASTPGNSGNTIYF; cdr3_nt: TGTGCCAGCACCCCCGGGAACTCTGGAAACACCATATATTTT
v_call: TRBV5-4; j_call: TRBJ1-2; d_call: TRBD1; clone_size: .; cdr3_aa: CASSGNLGTGFEGYTF; cdr3_nt: TGTGCCAGCAGCGGGAACTTAGGGACAGGGTTCGAGGGCTACACCTTC
v_call: TRBV11-2; j_call: TRBJ1-1; d_call: TRBD1; clone_size: .; cdr3_aa: CASSIGTGRDTEAFF; cdr3_nt: TGTGCCAGCAGCATAGGGACAGGGAGGGACACTGAAGCTTTCTTT